This T cell receptor beta chain was sequenced for a study of siplizumab effects on memory and regulatory T cells. This clone was picked up one time. Its antigen is currently unknown. The CDR3 contains 12 residues. Germline lookup yields CDR1 MNHNS and CDR2 SASEGT. V dropped 9 bases and J dropped 6; count of bases not matched to a gene: 2. Libraries were prepared by immunoSEQ multiplex PCR; TCRdb keeps only in-frame clonotypes and omits some of them. The table lists 100,000 to 110,000 clones, approximately 94% of them singletons. Study-level points and caveats: The apparent diversity of naive T cells exceeded that of memory cells, and naive T cells seemed to make a major contribution to the alloresponse. Siplizumab significantly brought down the alloreactive sequences that trace back to unstimulated CD4+ memory cells.

Sequenced material: non-Treg CD4+ T cells sorted from blood. The sequence was obtained from a human donor in good health. The gene calls are TRBV6-1 and TRBJ2-2, with TRBD1 identical over 9 bases. The CDR3 sequence: CARGQGAGELFF. In nucleotides, the CDR3 is TGTGCCAGGGGACAGGGAGCCGGGGAGCTGTTTTTT.